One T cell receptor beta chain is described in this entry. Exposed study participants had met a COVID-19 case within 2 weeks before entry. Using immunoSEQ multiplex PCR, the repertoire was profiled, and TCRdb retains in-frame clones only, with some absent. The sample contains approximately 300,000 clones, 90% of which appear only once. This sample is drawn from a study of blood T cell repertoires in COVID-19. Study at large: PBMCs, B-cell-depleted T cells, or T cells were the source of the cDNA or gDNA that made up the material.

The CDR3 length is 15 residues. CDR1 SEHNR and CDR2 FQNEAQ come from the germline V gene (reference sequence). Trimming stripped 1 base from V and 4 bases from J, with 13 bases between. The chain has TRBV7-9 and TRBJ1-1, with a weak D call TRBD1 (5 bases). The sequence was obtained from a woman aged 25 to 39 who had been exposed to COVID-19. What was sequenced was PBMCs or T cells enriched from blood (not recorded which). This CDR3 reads CASSLVIQGLTEAFF. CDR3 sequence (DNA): TGTGCCAGCAGCTTAGTGATCCAGGGACTCACTGAAGCTTTCTTT.